These 13 T cell receptor beta chains were all obtained from the same sample, sequenced in a study of blood T cells in healthy people across ages. A J-beta primer mix and a sample-barcoded 5' primer were used in a second PCR of about 7 to 12 cycles. TCRdb re-derived calls from the 5' RACE reads in MiXCR, one entry per CDR3 protein. The sample lists around 2 million distinct CDR3 sequences; about two fifths were seen once. Material: blood. The receptor set was obtained from a human donor in good health.

This rearrangement joins TRBV20-1 to TRBJ1-2, with a possible D match to TRBD1 (5 bases). Trimming took 4 bases from V and 2 from J, leaving 11 bases between them. From germline, CDR1 is DFQATT and CDR2 SNEGSKA (reference sequence). The length of the CDR3 is 13 residues. CDR3 in amino acids: CSAMIRGNYGYTF. In nucleotides, the CDR3 is TGCAGTGCTATGATCCGGGGGAACTATGGCTACACCTTC.

The chain is built from TRBV12-3 or TRBV12-4 and TRBJ1-1, with no clear D. V was pared by 4 bases and J by 8 bases, with 20 bases between. The CDR3 is made up of 15 amino acids. CDR3 nucleotides: TGTGCCAGCAGTTCCCATCAGCAATTTGGAGTAGAAGCTTTCTTT. The encoded protein is CASSSHQQFGVEAFF.

The gene calls are TRBV6-4 and TRBJ1-5, with TRBD1 matching over 12 bases. Germline V gene data show CDR1 as MRHNA and CDR2 as SNTAGT. J lost 1 base, V lost 4 bases, and 8 bases had no gene match. The CDR3 covers 18 residues. The CDR3 region is CASSGGTGGNSSNQPQHF. CDR3 coding DNA: TGTGCCAGCAGTGGGGGGACAGGGGGCAATTCGAGCAATCAGCCCCAGCATTTT.

This chain uses TRBV20-1 with TRBJ2-1; D is ambiguous. Trimming left V 4 bases short and J 3 bases short, with 4 bases between. In germline, CDR1 is DFQATT, CDR2 SNEGSKA (reference sequence). This CDR3 region has 11 residues. CDR3 amino acids: CSANLYNEQFF. As DNA, the CDR3 is TGCAGTGCTAACCTCTACAATGAGCAGTTCTTC.

In this sample, this clonotype turned up a few times. V and J are TRBV11-2 and TRBJ2-1; 10 bases line up with TRBD1. The CDR3 has 16 amino acids. After removal of 5 bases from V and 2 bases from J, the junction contained 6 bases not matched to a gene. Germline-derived CDR1 and CDR2 are SGHAT and FQNNGV. For the CDR3, the DNA is TGTGCCAGCAGCCGGATGGACAGGGGGACCTACAATGAGCAGTTCTTC. Protein product: CASSRMDRGTYNEQFF. The whole variable domain, filled in from reference TRBV11-2 and TRBJ2-1, reads EAGVAQSPRYKIIEKRQSVAFWCNPISGHATLYWYQQILGQGPKLLIQFQNNGVVDDSQLPKDRFSAERLKGVDSTLKIQPAKLEDSAVYLCASSRMDRGTYNEQFFGPGTRLTVL.

This clonotype was detected a few times. This sequence joins TRBV5-1 and TRBJ1-2; 8 bases align to TRBD1. The germline V gene encodes CDR1 SGHRS and CDR2 YFSETQ. J gave up 6 bases and V 0 bases, and 10 bases lay outside the gene matches. This CDR3 is 16 amino acids long. The CDR3 region has the DNA TGCGCCAGCAGCTTGGGCCAGGGGGCGCTGACTGATGGCTACACCTTC. Its protein is CASSLGQGALTDGYTF. The full variable domain, with the rest looked up from reference TRBV5-1 and TRBJ1-2, is KAGVTQTPRYLIKTRGQQVTLSCSPISGHRSVSWYQQTPGQGLQFLFEYFSETQRNKGNFPGRFSGRQFSNSRSEMNVSTLELGDSALYLCASSLGQGALTDGYTFGSGTRLTVV.

The J gene is TRBJ2-3, the V gene TRBV20-1; 11 bases match TRBD2. Germline CDR1 is DFQATT and CDR2 is SNEGSKA (reference sequence). The V gene end was trimmed by 4 bases and the J gene end by 5 bases; junction bases not matched to a gene: 8. This CDR3 has 15 residues. The CDR3 loop reads CSAKPRGTSGDTQYF. The CDR3 DNA sequence: TGCAGTGCTAAGCCTAGGGGGACTAGCGGAGATACGCAGTATTTT.

The chain carries TRBV20-1 and TRBJ2-7; D is unclear. The germline V and J ends were trimmed by 5 bases and 1 base, with 12 bases remaining between them. This CDR3 region has 13 residues. The germline V gene encodes CDR1 DFQATT and CDR2 SNEGSKA (reference sequence). The CDR3 is CSAPLQESYEQYF. For the CDR3, the DNA is TGCAGTGCTCCGCTACAAGAATCCTACGAGCAGTACTTC.

The gene calls are TRBV6-1 and TRBJ2-1; D is undetermined. The length of the CDR3 is 13 residues. Germline CDR1 is MNHNS and CDR2 is SASEGT. The V end was cut by 10 bases, the J end by 0 bases, with 10 bases between. As DNA, the CDR3 is TGTGCCATCGACGCCAGCTCCTACAATGAGCAGTTCTTC. It encodes CAIDASSYNEQFF.

The gene calls are TRBV9 and TRBJ2-1; D is unresolved. Trimming removed 0 bases at V and 6 bases at J, with 7 bases between. This CDR3 has 13 residues. Looked up from germline, CDR1 is SGDLS and CDR2 is YYNGEE. In nucleotides, the CDR3 is TGTGCCAGCAGCGTAGGTTACATCAATGAGCAGTTCTTC. It yields the protein CASSVGYINEQFF.

The chain couples TRBV2 to TRBJ2-7; TRBD2 agrees at 8 bases. Germline CDR1 reads SNHLY; CDR2 reads FYNNEI. The trim removed 9 bases at V and 7 bases at J, leaving 14 bases unmatched. The length of the CDR3 is 14 residues. In DNA form, the CDR3 reads TGTGCCAGTCTTAGCGGGGAAGGGAGGAATGAGCAGTACTTC. It encodes CASLSGEGRNEQYF.

CDR3 nucleotide sequence: TGTGCCAGCAGCCAAGAGAATAGCGGGGGGGCAGATACGCAGTATTTT. It translates to CASSQENSGGADTQYF. The rearrangement links TRBV4-2 to TRBJ2-3; 11 bases map to TRBD2. CDR1 and CDR2 (germline): LGHNA, YNFKEQ. There are 16 residues in the CDR3. Trimming cost V 0 bases and J 4 bases; bases outside gene matches: 3.

In this sample, this clonotype turned up once. A much larger clone differs from this one at a single base, so this may be a read error. The chain carries TRBV20-1 and TRBJ1-2; D ambiguous. Trimming removed 7 bases at V and 4 bases at J, with 10 bases between. The CDR3 extends over 11 amino acids. Germline-derived CDR1 and CDR2 are DFQATT and SNEGSKA (reference sequence). In DNA form, the CDR3 reads TGCAGTGTGCGGTATAGCTATGGCTACACCTTC. Encoded protein: CSVRYSYGYTF.